Listed here are 16 T cell receptor beta chains from one sample, sequenced in a study of blood T cell repertoires in COVID-19 (dated by TCRdb to 2020 to 2021). The library was produced with the immunoSEQ multiplex PCR assay. What TCRdb holds here is the immuneACCESS table cut down to in-frame rearrangements. Part of the clones is not present; checked against another copy, under half of the missing clones reflect an unresolved V gene, and the others are unexplained. The sample data list fewer than 150,000 clones, and around nine tenths of these were observed just once. The top ten hold roughly 4% of the sample. Sequencing input: peripheral blood. The receptors originated from a woman aged 40 to 50 with acute or convalescent COVID-19.

The chain uses TRBV27 and TRBJ2-7, with 7 bases fitting TRBD1. The germline gives CDR1 MNHEY, CDR2 SMNVEV (reference sequence). The CDR3 covers 14 residues. V lost 6 bases to trimming and J lost 0 bases; unmatched junction nucleotides: 5. CDR3 sequence reads: CASRGQSSSYEQYF. The CDR3 nucleotides read TGTGCCAGCAGGGGACAGTCCAGCTCCTACGAGCAGTACTTC.

The V and J genes are TRBV5-1 and TRBJ1-1, with TRBD1 as a possible D gene (6 bases). V was clipped by 0 bases and J by 1 base, with 19 bases between them. The CDR3 runs to 18 residues. CDR1 is SGHRS and CDR2 is YFSETQ in the germline V gene. The CDR3 loop is CASSLGVWGGPTNTEAFF. The DNA for the CDR3 is TGCGCCAGCAGCTTGGGAGTCTGGGGGGGCCCAACGAACACTGAAGCTTTCTTT.

The chain recombines TRBV18 with TRBJ1-2; D remains unclear. Trimming left V 1 base short and J 0 bases short, with 9 bases between. The CDR3 contains 15 residues. Germline-derived CDR1 and CDR2 are KGHSH and LQKENI. The CDR3 nucleotides read TGTGCCAGCTCACCACTGGCGGACTCTAACTATGGCTACACCTTC. Translated, it gives CASSPLADSNYGYTF. The variable domain in full, with the rest retrieved from reference TRBV18 and TRBJ1-2, is NAGVMQNPRHLVRRRGQEARLRCSPMKGHSHVYWYRQLPEEGLKFMVYLQKENIIDESGMPKERFSAEFPKEGPSILRIQQVVRGDSAAYFCASSPLADSNYGYTFGSGTRLTVV.

The chain has TRBV2 and TRBJ2-3, with TRBD2 identical over 8 bases. The CDR3 runs to 18 residues. Trimming at V came to 6 bases and at J to 2 bases, leaving 16 bases not matched to a gene. Germline-derived CDR1 and CDR2 are SNHLY and FYNNEI. CDR3 region: CASRRLRGSGTTTDTQYF. The CDR3, as DNA: TGTGCCAGCAGGCGGCTTCGGGGTAGCGGGACCACCACAGATACGCAGTATTTT.

The chain has TRBV9 and TRBJ1-5, with D maybe TRBD1 (5 bases). In germline, CDR1 is SGDLS, CDR2 YYNGEE. V shed 4 bases and J shed 4 bases, with 15 bases lying between them. The CDR3 runs to 15 residues. CDR3 coding DNA: TGTGCCAGCAGCATGACAGATCTAGGAAATCAGCCCCAGCATTTT. Protein sequence: CASSMTDLGNQPQHF.

This sequence joins TRBV6-4 and TRBJ1-2; 9 nucleotides agree with TRBD1. This CDR3 comprises 17 residues. Germline CDR1 is MRHNA and CDR2 is SNTAGT. V was clipped by 0 bases and J by 6 bases; unmatched bases: 11. CDR3 residues: CASSDSYRDRAVNGYTF. CDR3 DNA: TGTGCCAGCAGTGACTCGTATCGGGACAGGGCGGTTAATGGCTACACCTTC.

The chain employs TRBV19 and TRBJ2-7, with 8 bases identical to TRBD1. The ends lost 5 bases at V and 4 bases at J; junction bases unmatched: 4. Germline CDR1 LNHDA, CDR2 SQIVND (reference sequence). The length of the CDR3 is 13 residues. CDR3 region: CASSGQGLYEQYF. The CDR3 nucleotides read TGTGCCAGTAGTGGACAGGGTCTATACGAGCAGTACTTC.

This chain connects TRBV5-5 to TRBJ2-1, with TRBD1 matching 7 bases. The CDR3 extends over 16 amino acids. Losses at the gene ends were 0 bases for V and 12 bases for J; bases not matched to a gene: 15. The V gene's germline CDR1 is SGHKS and CDR2 YYEKEE (reference sequence). CDR3: CASSLATGAGTHGQFF. Here the CDR3 DNA reads TGTGCCAGCAGCTTGGCCACAGGGGCAGGGACACACGGGCAGTTCTTC.

This clone was detected only once. The rearrangement uses TRBV7-8 and TRBJ1-5, with no clear D. Germline V lookup: CDR1 SGHVS, CDR2 FQNEAQ. The V end was cut by 1 base, the J end by 1 base, with 14 bases between. The CDR3 length is 17 residues. For the CDR3, the DNA is TGTGCCAGCAGCTTAGTAGGGAGCCCATTAAGCAATCAGCCCCAGCATTTT. Residues: CASSLVGSPLSNQPQHF. The full variable domain, in which reference TRBV7-8 and TRBJ1-5 provide the parts outside the CDR3, is GAGVSQSPRYKVAKRGQDVALRCDPISGHVSLFWYQQALGQGPEFLTYFQNEAQLDKSGLPSDRFFAERPEGSVSTLKIQRTQQEDSAVYLCASSLVGSPLSNQPQHFGDGTRLSIL.

The chain carries TRBV6-5 and TRBJ2-7; D possibly corresponds to TRBD1 (6 bases). This CDR3 has 11 amino acids. Germline V gene data show CDR1 as MNHEY and CDR2 as SVGAGI. Trimming took 4 bases from V and 7 from J, leaving 8 bases between them. The DNA of the CDR3 is TGTGCCAGCAGTTTCGACAGGGAGCAGTACTTC. This gives the protein CASSFDREQYF.

This clone has only one observation. The rearrangement uses TRBV6-5 and TRBJ2-7; 8 positions match TRBD2. After removal of 8 bases from V and 1 base from J, the junction contained 10 bases not matched to a gene. This CDR3 has 15 residues. CDR1 is MNHEY and CDR2 is SVGAGI in the germline V gene. The CDR3 loop reads CASSPGGGRSYEQYF. The CDR3 region has the DNA TGTGCCAGCTCGCCGGGGGGCGGGAGGTCCTACGAGCAGTACTTC.

The rearrangement uses TRBV5-4 and TRBJ2-5; 14 bases line up with TRBD2. In germline, CDR1 is SGHNT, CDR2 YYREEE (reference sequence). The length of the CDR3 is 17 residues. V trimming: 2 bases; J trimming: 2 bases; junction bases outside the gene matches: 5. For the CDR3, the DNA is TGTGCCAGCAGCTTAGGGTGGACTAGCGGGGGGCAAGAGACCCAGTACTTC. This gives the protein CASSLGWTSGGQETQYF.

V is TRBV7-9 and J is TRBJ2-7, with 10 bases lining up with TRBD1. V gave up 1 base and J gave up 1 base; unmatched junction bases: 7. CDR1 SEHNR and CDR2 FQNEAQ come from the germline V gene (reference sequence). CDR3 length: 17 amino acids. CDR3 nucleotide sequence: TGTGCCAGCAGCTTAGGGACACCGGGACAGGGGTCCTACGAGCAGTACTTC. This codes for CASSLGTPGQGSYEQYF.

This clone was detected a few times. V usage is TRBV3-1 (or the pseudogene TRBV3-2) and J usage is TRBJ2-7, with TRBD1 matching over 11 bases. J gave up 5 bases and V 5 bases, and 8 bases lay outside the gene matches. The CDR3 covers 15 residues. The germline gives CDR1 LGHDT, CDR2 YNNKEL (reference sequence). CDR3 bases: TGTGCCAGCAGCTACGGACAGGGGGCGTCCCACGAGCAGTACTTC. Protein: CASSYGQGASHEQYF.

This chain links TRBV2 with TRBJ2-1; a possible D gene is TRBD2 (5 bases). The germline gives CDR1 SNHLY, CDR2 FYNNEI. The CDR3 is made up of 14 amino acids. Trimming cost V 10 bases and J 2 bases, with 15 bases left between them. The CDR3 loop is CATTRRAPYNEQFF. The CDR3 coding sequence is TGTGCCACCACCCGGCGGGCTCCCTACAATGAGCAGTTCTTC.

The V and J genes are TRBV5-8 and TRBJ1-1; 8 nucleotides agree with TRBD1. The V gene end was trimmed by 1 base and the J gene end by 4 bases; junction bases not matched to a gene: 6. Germline V gene lookup returns CDR1 SGHTS and CDR2 YDEGEE. The CDR3 sequence is 15 residues long. In nucleotides, the CDR3 is TGTGCCAGCAGCTTGAGGGGAGGACAGGGCACTGAAGCTTTCTTT. It codes for CASSLRGGQGTEAFF. Supplemented by reference TRBV5-8 and TRBJ1-1, the full variable domain reads EAGVTQSPTHLIKTRGQQATLRCSPISGHTSVYWYQQALGLGLQFLLWYDEGEERNRGNFPPRFSGRQFPNYSSELNVNALELEDSALYLCASSLRGGQGTEAFFGQGTRLTVV.